This T cell receptor beta chain was recovered during a study of regulatory dendritic cells for organ transplantation. Study results and caveats: Naive T cells showed high diversity, memory cells less, memory CD8+ least. Regulatory dendritic cells appeared to expand memory CD8+ clones less than mature ones. Among resting subsets, memory CD8+ cells contained the most alloreactive clonotypes.

Sorted T cells were CFSE-labeled and cultured around 5 days with allogeneic regulatory or mature dendritic cells at 1:10. Memory T cells were CD45RO+, naive were CD45RA+, sorted by FACS. To note about this clone: Its antigen is not known.

V was trimmed by 5 bases and J by 7 bases, leaving 12 bases between them. Per germline, CDR1 DFQATT and CDR2 SNEGSKA (reference sequence). The CDR3 is 11 residues long. Produced via immunoSEQ multiplex PCR; TCRdb's table is partial and in-frame only. The sample has 20,000 to 25,000 clones, 70% to 90% seen once. The rearrangement links TRBV20-1 to TRBJ2-7; D ambiguous. This sequence was found in a human donor in good health. The sample consisted of naive CD4+ T cells from blood cultured with regulatory dendritic cells. The subset: CD45RA+ naive T cells. The CDR3, as DNA: TGCAGTGCTCCGGCCTTGGGAGAGCAGTACTTC. Protein product: CSAPALGEQYF.